This passage covers 19 T cell receptor beta chains from one sample sequenced in a study of cytomegalovirus exposure and HLA in healthy donors. Amplification used 60 Vbeta primers and 13 Jbeta primers. Profiled with immunoSEQ multiplex PCR; TCRdb holds only in-frame clones, not every one. Here the sample spans 160,000 or so clones, around 80% being singletons. The sample consisted of PBMCs. These receptors all come from a man between 18 and 29 years old in good health and CMV-seropositive.

The rearrangement links TRBV28 to TRBJ2-1, with D possibly matching TRBD1 (6 bases). Germline V lookup: CDR1 MDHEN, CDR2 SYDVKM. Trimming stripped 7 bases from V and 0 bases from J, with 19 bases between. CDR3 size: 17 residues. DNA for the CDR3: TGTGCCAGCACCGAAAGGTGGGGGCGCGTCTCCTACAATGAGCAGTTCTTC. Encoded protein: CASTERWGRVSYNEQFF.

The rearrangement links TRBV5-4 to TRBJ2-6; D remains unclear. This CDR3 contains 15 residues. V was pared by 3 bases and J by 2 bases, with 9 bases between. The germline CDR1 and CDR2 sequences are SGHNT and YYREEE (reference sequence). The CDR3 nucleotides read TGTGCCAGCAGCTCCGAGGCTGCTGGGGCCAACGTCCTGACTTTC. This encodes CASSSEAAGANVLTF.

V gene TRBV4-1 combines with J gene TRBJ1-6; D is uncertain. Per germline, CDR1 MGHRA and CDR2 YSYEKL. The V gene lost 0 bases and the J gene lost 0 bases, with 12 bases spanning the gap. This CDR3 is 18 amino acids long. CDR3 sequence: CASSQDPARPSYNSPLHF. CDR3 coding DNA: TGCGCCAGCAGCCAAGACCCAGCCAGGCCCTCCTATAATTCACCCCTCCACTTT.

The chain employs TRBV6-5 and TRBJ2-7, with a weak D call TRBD2 (6 bases). Germline V gives CDR1 MNHEY, CDR2 SVGAGI. The CDR3 loop spans 15 amino acids. The germline V and J ends were trimmed by 4 bases and 1 base, with 14 bases remaining between them. In DNA, the CDR3 is TGTGCCAGCAGTTGGGGTAGCGGCACTTCCTACGAGCAGTACTTC. Encoded protein: CASSWGSGTSYEQYF.

The chain recombines TRBV6-5 with TRBJ1-2; D not resolved. CDR3 length: 16 amino acids. CDR1 is MNHEY and CDR2 is SVGAGI in the germline V gene. The germline V and J ends were trimmed by 0 bases and 2 bases, with 13 bases remaining between them. In DNA, the CDR3 is TGTGCCAGCAGTTACTCGAGGGTAGGAGGAAACTATGGCTACACCTTC. It encodes CASSYSRVGGNYGYTF.

The rearrangement links TRBV10-3 to TRBJ2-7; 11 bases are shared with TRBD1. V was pared by 10 bases and J by 3 bases, with 11 bases of the junction left unmatched. Per germline, CDR1 ENHRY and CDR2 SYGVKD. This CDR3 is built from 15 residues. CDR3 in amino acids: CARREGQGEHYEQYF. In nucleotides, the CDR3 is TGTGCCAGAAGGGAGGGACAGGGGGAACACTACGAGCAGTACTTC.

The V gene is TRBV15, the J gene TRBJ2-7; D remains ambiguous. The CDR3 consists of 12 residues. Trimming shortened V by 2 bases and J by 5 bases, and 7 bases separated the two germline ends. From germline, CDR1 is LNHNV and CDR2 YYDKDF (reference sequence). The CDR3 spells CATSRYSNEQYF. CDR3 bases: TGTGCCACCAGCAGATACAGTAACGAGCAGTACTTC. Looking up the rest from reference TRBV15 and TRBJ2-7 gives the full variable domain: DAMVIQNPRYQVTQFGKPVTLSCSQTLNHNVMYWYQQKSSQAPKLLFHYYDKDFNNEADTPDNFQSRRPNTSFCFLDIRSPGLGDTAMYLCATSRYSNEQYFGPGTRLTVT.

This chain joins TRBV27 and TRBJ1-1, with a tentative D call TRBD1 (6 bases). From germline, CDR1 is MNHEY and CDR2 SMNVEV (reference sequence). The ends were cut back, 3 bases at V and 5 bases at J, with 13 bases in the middle. This CDR3 spans 14 amino acids. DNA for the CDR3: TGTGCCAGCAGTTTCACAGGGCCTTCTACTGAAGCTTTCTTT. Protein sequence: CASSFTGPSTEAFF.

As for this clone: The junction departs from the called germline gene at one end, perhaps through a read error. This rearrangement joins TRBV7-9 to TRBJ1-6, with D uncertain. This CDR3 is built from 16 residues. Germline values: CDR1 SEHNR, CDR2 FQNEAQ (reference sequence). The CDR3 nucleotides are TGTTCCAGCAGCTTCGGAGCGGCCCTTGATAATTCACCCCTCCACTTT. This sequence encodes CSSSFGAALDNSPLHF. Based on the CDR3 plus reference TRBV7-9 and TRBJ1-6, the full variable domain is DTGVSQNPRHKITKRGQNVTFRCDPISEHNRLYWYRQTLGQGPEFLTYFQNEAQLEKSRLLSDRFSAERPKGSFSTLEIQRTEQGDSAMYLCSSSFGAALDNSPLHFGNGTRLTVT.

This clone was detected once. This chain joins TRBV5-6 and TRBJ1-2, with D unclear. The CDR3 runs to 13 residues. Germline CDR1 is SGHDT and CDR2 is YYEEEE. With 0 bases removed from V and 6 bases from J, the gap between germline ends came to 9 bases. In nucleotides, the CDR3 is TGTGCCAGCAGCTTGGCCACTCGAGATGGCTACACCTTC. This encodes CASSLATRDGYTF.

The rearrangement uses TRBV5-1 and TRBJ2-5; D not certain. TRBJ2-7 matches the DNA end more closely, so the J call is doubtful. There are 14 residues in the CDR3. In germline, CDR1 is SGHRS, CDR2 YFSETQ. CDR3: CASSLALQTYEQYF. Here the CDR3 DNA reads TGCGCCAGCAGCTTGGCTTTACAGACCTACGAGCAGTACTTC.

In this sample, this clone turned up a few times. The rearrangement links TRBV7-9 to TRBJ2-3; 9 bases line up with TRBD2. Germline-derived CDR1 and CDR2 are SEHNR and FQNEAQ (reference sequence). The CDR3 is made up of 18 amino acids. The V segment lost 11 bases and the J segment 4 bases; nucleotides outside the gene matches: 22. The CDR3, as DNA: TGTGCCGGCTCCGTCGGTGGCGGGAGGGCCGGTTCGGCAGATACGCAGTATTTT. Translation: CAGSVGGGRAGSADTQYF.

This clone was seen a single time. This chain uses TRBV9 with TRBJ2-3; 11 nucleotides line up with TRBD1. V lost 4 bases, J lost 9 bases, and 10 bases stayed unmatched. The V gene's germline CDR1 is SGDLS and CDR2 YYNGEE. The CDR3 is made up of 15 amino acids. Here the CDR3 DNA reads TGTGCCAGCAGCATTGGGACAGGGGGGCTTGGAACGCAGTATTTT. Translating gives CASSIGTGGLGTQYF.

The rearrangement links TRBV15 to TRBJ2-3; TRBD2 matches at 8 bases. The CDR3 runs 14 residues. The J segment lost 9 bases and the V segment lost 0 bases, leaving 5 bases of the junction unmatched. Germline V gene lookup returns CDR1 LNHNV and CDR2 YYDKDF (reference sequence). CDR3 bases: TGTGCCACCAGCAGAGAGGCGCGGGGGGCAACGCAGTATTTT. Translating gives CATSREARGATQYF.

The chain employs TRBV6-4 and TRBJ1-2, with TRBD1 matching over 7 bases. CDR1 is MRHNA and CDR2 is SNTAGT in the germline V gene. J lost 9 bases, V lost 0 bases, and 4 bases had no gene match. The CDR3 totals 13 residues. CDR3: CASSDSTGMRYTF. The CDR3 DNA sequence: TGTGCCAGCAGTGACTCGACAGGGATGCGCTACACCTTC.

V and J are TRBV14 and TRBJ2-1; the D gene is possibly TRBD2 (5 bases). The germline V and J ends were trimmed by 2 bases and 3 bases, with 11 bases remaining between them. Germline values: CDR1 SGHDN, CDR2 FVKESK. The CDR3 loop spans 15 amino acids. CDR3 protein: CASSQLIRGYNEQFF. In nucleotides, the CDR3 is TGTGCCAGCAGCCAACTAATCCGGGGCTACAATGAGCAGTTCTTC.

The CDR3 coding sequence is TGTGCCAGCTCGGCTTCGGGCGGGGGGGCCGGGGCCAACGTCCTGACTTTC. As protein: CASSASGGGAGANVLTF. The V and J genes are TRBV18 and TRBJ2-6; 9 nucleotides match TRBD2. The CDR3 runs 17 residues. The J segment lost 4 bases and the V segment lost 6 bases, leaving 10 bases of the junction unmatched. Germline loops: CDR1 KGHSH, CDR2 LQKENI.

The chain joins TRBV6-6 to TRBJ1-4; 7 bases line up with TRBD1. With 8 bases clipped from V and 4 bases from J, the junction kept 4 bases outside the gene matches. Per the germline V gene, CDR1 is MNHNY and CDR2 is SVGAGI (reference sequence). The CDR3 extends over 13 amino acids. The CDR3 loop is CASARGVNEKLFF. The CDR3 DNA reads TGTGCCAGCGCCAGGGGGGTTAATGAAAAACTGTTTTTT.

The rearrangement joins TRBV4-2 to TRBJ2-2; D is ambiguous. Trimming left V 0 bases short and J 4 bases short, with 15 bases between. The CDR3 consists of 17 residues. Germline values: CDR1 LGHNA, CDR2 YNFKEQ. In DNA, the CDR3 is TGTGCCAGCAGCCAAGATTCCCCTAGTGGAATCACCGGGGAGCTGTTTTTT. This codes for CASSQDSPSGITGELFF.